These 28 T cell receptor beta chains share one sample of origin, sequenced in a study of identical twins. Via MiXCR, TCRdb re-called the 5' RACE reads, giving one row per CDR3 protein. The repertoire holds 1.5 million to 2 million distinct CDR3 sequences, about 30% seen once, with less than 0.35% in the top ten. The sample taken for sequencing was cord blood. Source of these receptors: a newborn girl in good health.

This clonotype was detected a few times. The CDR3, as DNA: TGTGCCAGCAGCTGGGGGAGTCTCATTATATACAATGAGCAGTTCTTC. It translates to CASSWGSLIIYNEQFF. V is TRBV7-2 and J is TRBJ2-1; D assignment may be TRBD1 or TRBD2 (5 bases each). Germline assignment: CDR1 SGHTA and CDR2 FQGNSA. The CDR3 has 16 residues. The V and J ends lost 4 bases and 4 bases respectively, with 17 bases between them. Full variable domain (outside the CDR3, taken from reference TRBV7-2 and TRBJ2-1): GAGVSQSPSNKVTEKGKDVELRCDPISGHTALYWYRQSLGQGLEFLIYFQGNSAPDKSGLPSDRFSAERTGGSVSTLTIQRTQQEDSAVYLCASSWGSLIIYNEQFFGPGTRLTVL.

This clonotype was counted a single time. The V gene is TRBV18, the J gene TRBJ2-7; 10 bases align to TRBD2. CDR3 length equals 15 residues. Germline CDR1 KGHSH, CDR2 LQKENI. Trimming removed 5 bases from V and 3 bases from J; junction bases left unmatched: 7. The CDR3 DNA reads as TGTGCCAGCTCAGCTATAGCGGGGGGCTTCTACGAGCAGTACTTC. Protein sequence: CASSAIAGGFYEQYF.

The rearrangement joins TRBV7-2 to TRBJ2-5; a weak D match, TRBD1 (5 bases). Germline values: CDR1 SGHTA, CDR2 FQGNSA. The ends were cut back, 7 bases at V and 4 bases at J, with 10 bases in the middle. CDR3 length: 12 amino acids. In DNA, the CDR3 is TGTGCCAGCACCCCAGGGCGAGAGACCCAGTACTTC. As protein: CASTPGRETQYF.

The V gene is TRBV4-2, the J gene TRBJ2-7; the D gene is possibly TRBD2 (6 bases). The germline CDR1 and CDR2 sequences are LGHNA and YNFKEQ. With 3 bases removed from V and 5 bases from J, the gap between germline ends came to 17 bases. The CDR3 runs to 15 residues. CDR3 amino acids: CASSQGGGNADEQYF. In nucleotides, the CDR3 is TGTGCCAGCAGCCAGGGGGGAGGAAACGCCGACGAGCAGTACTTC.

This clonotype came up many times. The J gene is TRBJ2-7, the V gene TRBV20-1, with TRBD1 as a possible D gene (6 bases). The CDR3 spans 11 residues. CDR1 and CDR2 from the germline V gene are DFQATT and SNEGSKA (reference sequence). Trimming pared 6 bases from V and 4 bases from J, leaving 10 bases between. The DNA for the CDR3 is TGCAGTGCCGCCACAGGGTACGAGCAGTACTTC. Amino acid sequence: CSAATGYEQYF.

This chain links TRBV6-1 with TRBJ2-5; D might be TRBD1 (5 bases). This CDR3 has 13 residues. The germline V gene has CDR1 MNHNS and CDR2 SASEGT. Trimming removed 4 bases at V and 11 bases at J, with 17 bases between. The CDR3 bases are TGTGCCAGCAGTGGGGGCGGCGACAGTGAGCAGTACTTC. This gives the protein CASSGGGDSEQYF.

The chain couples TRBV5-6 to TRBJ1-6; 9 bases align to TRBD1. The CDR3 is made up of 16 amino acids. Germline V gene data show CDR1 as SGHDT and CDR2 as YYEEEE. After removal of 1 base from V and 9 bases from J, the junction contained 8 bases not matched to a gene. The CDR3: CASSLIPGQGGSPLHF. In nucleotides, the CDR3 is TGTGCCAGCAGCTTGATACCGGGACAGGGCGGTTCACCCCTCCACTTT. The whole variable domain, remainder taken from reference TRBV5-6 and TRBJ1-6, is DAGVTQSPTHLIKTRGQQVTLRCSPKSGHDTVSWYQQALGQGPQFIFQYYEEEERQRGNFPDRFSGHQFPNYSSELNVNALLLGDSALYLCASSLIPGQGGSPLHFGNGTRLTVT.

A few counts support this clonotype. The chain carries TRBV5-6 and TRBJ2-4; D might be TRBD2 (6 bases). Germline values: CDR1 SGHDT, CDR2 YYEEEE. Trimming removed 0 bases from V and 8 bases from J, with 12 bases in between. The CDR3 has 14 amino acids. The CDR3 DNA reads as TGTGCCAGCAGCTTGGAGGCAGCGGGCGACATTCAGTACTTC. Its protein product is CASSLEAAGDIQYF.

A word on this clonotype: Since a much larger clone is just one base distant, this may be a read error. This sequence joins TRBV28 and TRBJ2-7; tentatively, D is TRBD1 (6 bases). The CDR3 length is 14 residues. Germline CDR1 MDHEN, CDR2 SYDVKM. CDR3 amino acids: CAGSLTGHRYEQYF. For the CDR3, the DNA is TGTGCCGGCAGTTTGACGGGACATCGCTACGAGCAGTACTTC.

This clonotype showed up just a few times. The CDR3 bases are TGCAGCGTTGGTCCCAGGTTGACCTATGGCTACACCTTC. This gives the protein CSVGPRLTYGYTF. The chain is built from TRBV29-1 and TRBJ1-2; D is uncertain. The length of the CDR3 is 13 residues. V lost 4 bases to trimming and J lost 4 bases, with 13 bases between them. Germline CDR1 is SQVTM and CDR2 is ANQGSEA.

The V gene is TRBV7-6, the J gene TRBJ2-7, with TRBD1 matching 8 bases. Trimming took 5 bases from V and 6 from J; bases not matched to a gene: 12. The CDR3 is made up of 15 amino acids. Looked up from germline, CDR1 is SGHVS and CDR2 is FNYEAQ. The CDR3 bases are TGTGCCAGCAGCCCGCGACAGGGGATCTTGGGCGAGCAGTACTTC. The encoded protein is CASSPRQGILGEQYF.

The CDR3 DNA is TGTGCCAGCAGCCAAGAATCGAGCCGGGACTCCTACCCCTACGAGCAGTACTTC. Its protein product is CASSQESSRDSYPYEQYF. V usage is TRBV4-2 and J usage is TRBJ2-7; weak D call: TRBD2 (6 bases). CDR1 is LGHNA, CDR2 YNFKEQ, per germline. The V and J ends lost 0 bases and 2 bases respectively, with 20 bases between them. CDR3 length: 18 residues.

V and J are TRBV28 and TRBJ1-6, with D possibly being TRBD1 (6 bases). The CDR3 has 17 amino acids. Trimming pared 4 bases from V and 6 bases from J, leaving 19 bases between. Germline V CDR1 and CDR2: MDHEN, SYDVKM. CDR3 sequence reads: CASSSLDRRDRNSPLHF. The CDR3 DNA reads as TGTGCCAGCAGTTCCCTTGACAGGAGAGACCGTAATTCACCCCTCCACTTT.

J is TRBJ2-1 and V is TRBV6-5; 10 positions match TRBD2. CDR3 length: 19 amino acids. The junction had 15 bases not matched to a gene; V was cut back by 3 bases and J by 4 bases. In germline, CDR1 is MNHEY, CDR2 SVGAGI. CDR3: CASSYSGLASILPYNEQFF. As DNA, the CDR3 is TGTGCCAGCAGTTATTCGGGACTAGCGTCCATACTCCCTTACAATGAGCAGTTCTTC.

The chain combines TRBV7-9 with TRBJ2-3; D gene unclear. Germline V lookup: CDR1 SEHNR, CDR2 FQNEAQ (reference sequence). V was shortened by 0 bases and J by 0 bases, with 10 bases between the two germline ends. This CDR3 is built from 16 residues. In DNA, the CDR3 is TGTGCCAGCAGCTTAGCCCCGAGATCCAGCACAGATACGCAGTATTTT. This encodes CASSLAPRSSTDTQYF.

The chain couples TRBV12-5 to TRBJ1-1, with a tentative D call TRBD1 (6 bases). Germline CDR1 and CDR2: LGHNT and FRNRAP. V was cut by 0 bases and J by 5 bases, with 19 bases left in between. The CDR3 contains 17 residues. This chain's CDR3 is CASGLVLGGTGRTEAFF. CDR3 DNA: TGTGCTAGTGGTTTGGTATTAGGGGGGACGGGTCGTACTGAAGCTTTCTTT.

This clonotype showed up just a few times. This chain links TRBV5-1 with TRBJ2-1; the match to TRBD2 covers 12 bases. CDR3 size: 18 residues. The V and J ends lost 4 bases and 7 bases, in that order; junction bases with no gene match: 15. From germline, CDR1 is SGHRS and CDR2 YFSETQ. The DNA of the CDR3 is TGCGCCAGCAGCCGCAGGGCGAGAGGACTAGCGGGAACAAATGAGCAGTTCTTC. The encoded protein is CASSRRARGLAGTNEQFF.

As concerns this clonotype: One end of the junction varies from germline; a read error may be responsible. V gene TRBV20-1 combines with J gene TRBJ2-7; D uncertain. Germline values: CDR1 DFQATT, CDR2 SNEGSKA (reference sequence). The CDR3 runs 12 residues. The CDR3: CNARERIYEQYF. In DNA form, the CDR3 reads TGCAATGCTAGGGAACGGATCTACGAGCAGTACTTC.

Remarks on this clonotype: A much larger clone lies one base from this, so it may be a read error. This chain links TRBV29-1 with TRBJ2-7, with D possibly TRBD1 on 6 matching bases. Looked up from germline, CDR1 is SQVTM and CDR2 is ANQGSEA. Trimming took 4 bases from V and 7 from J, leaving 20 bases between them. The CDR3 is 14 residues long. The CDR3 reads CSVGTDPIYNEQYF. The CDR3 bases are TGCAGCGTTGGGACAGACCCGATCTACAATGAGCAGTACTTC.

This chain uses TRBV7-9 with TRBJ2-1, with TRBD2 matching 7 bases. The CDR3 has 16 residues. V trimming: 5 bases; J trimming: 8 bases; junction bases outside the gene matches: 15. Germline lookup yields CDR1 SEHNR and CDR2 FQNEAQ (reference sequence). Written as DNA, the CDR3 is TGTGCCAGCAGCCCTATGGGAGGGCCAAATATCCATGAGCAGTTCTTC. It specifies CASSPMGGPNIHEQFF. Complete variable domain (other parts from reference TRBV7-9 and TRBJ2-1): DTGVSQNPRHKITKRGQNVTFRCDPISEHNRLYWYRQTLGQGPEFLTYFQNEAQLEKSRLLSDRFSAERPKGSFSTLEIQRTEQGDSAMYLCASSPMGGPNIHEQFFGPGTRLTVL.

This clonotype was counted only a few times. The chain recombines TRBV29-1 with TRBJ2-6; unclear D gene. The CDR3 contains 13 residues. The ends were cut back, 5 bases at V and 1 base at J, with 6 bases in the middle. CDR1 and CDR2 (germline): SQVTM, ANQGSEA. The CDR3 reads CSVRVSGANVLTF. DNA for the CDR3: TGCAGCGTTCGGGTATCTGGGGCCAACGTCCTGACTTTC.

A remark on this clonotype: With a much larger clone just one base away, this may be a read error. The CDR3: CASSPGQRMNTEAFF. DNA of the CDR3: TGTGCCAGCAGTCCGGGACAGCGGATGAACACTGAAGCTTTCTTT. V gene TRBV6-6 combines with J gene TRBJ1-1; 7 bases align to TRBD1. The CDR3 extends over 15 amino acids. Per germline, CDR1 MNHNY and CDR2 SVGAGI (reference sequence). V shed 5 bases and J 0 bases; nucleotides not matched to a gene: 6.

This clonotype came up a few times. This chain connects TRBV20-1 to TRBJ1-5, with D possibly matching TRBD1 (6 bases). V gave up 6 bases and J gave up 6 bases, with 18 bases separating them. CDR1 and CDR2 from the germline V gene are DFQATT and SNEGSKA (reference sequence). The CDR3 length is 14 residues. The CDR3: CSAGVLPGAQPQHF. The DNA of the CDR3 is TGCAGTGCGGGGGTTCTTCCAGGGGCTCAGCCCCAGCATTTT.

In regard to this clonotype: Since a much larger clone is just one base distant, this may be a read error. DNA of the CDR3: TGTGCCAGCAGCCTTCGCGGGGGAAACACTGGAGCTTTCTTT. Translation: CASSLRGGNTGAFF. The chain employs TRBV13 and TRBJ1-1; TRBD1 might be the D (5 bases). This CDR3 spans 14 amino acids. Germline V gene data show CDR1 as PRHDT and CDR2 as FYEKMQ (reference sequence). Full variable domain (outside the CDR3, taken from reference TRBV13 and TRBJ1-1): AAGVIQSPRHLIKEKRETATLKCYPIPRHDTVYWYQQGPGQDPQFLISFYEKMQSDKGSIPDRFSAQQFSDYHSELNMSSLELGDSALYFCASSLRGGNTGAFFGQGTRLTVV.

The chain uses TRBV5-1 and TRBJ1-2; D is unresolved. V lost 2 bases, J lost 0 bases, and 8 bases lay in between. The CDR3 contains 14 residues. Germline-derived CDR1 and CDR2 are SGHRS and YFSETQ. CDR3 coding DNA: TGCGCCAGCAGCTTAGGCAGTACTAACTATGGCTACACCTTC. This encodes CASSLGSTNYGYTF. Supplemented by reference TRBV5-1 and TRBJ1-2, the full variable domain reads KAGVTQTPRYLIKTRGQQVTLSCSPISGHRSVSWYQQTPGQGLQFLFEYFSETQRNKGNFPGRFSGRQFSNSRSEMNVSTLELGDSALYLCASSLGSTNYGYTFGSGTRLTVV.

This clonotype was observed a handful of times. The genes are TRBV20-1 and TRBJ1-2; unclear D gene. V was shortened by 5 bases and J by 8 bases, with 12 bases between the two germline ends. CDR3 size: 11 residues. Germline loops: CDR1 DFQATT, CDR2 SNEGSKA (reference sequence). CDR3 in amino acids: CSAPPRGGYTF. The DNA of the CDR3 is TGCAGTGCTCCACCTCGGGGAGGCTACACCTTC.

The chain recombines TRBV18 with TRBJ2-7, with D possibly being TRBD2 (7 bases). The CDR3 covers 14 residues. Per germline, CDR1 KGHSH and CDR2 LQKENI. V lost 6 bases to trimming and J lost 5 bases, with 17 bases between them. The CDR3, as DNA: TGTGCCAGCTCCCAGGAACAGGGAGGGGACGAGCAGTACTTC. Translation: CASSQEQGGDEQYF.

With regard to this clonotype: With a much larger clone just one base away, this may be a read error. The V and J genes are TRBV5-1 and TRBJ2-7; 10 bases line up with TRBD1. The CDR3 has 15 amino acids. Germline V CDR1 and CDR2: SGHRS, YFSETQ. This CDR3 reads CVSSLDRGSSYEQYF. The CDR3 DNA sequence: TGCGTCAGCAGCTTGGACAGGGGGAGCTCCTACGAGCAGTACTTC. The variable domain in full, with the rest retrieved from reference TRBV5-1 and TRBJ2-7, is KAGVTQTPRYLIKTRGQQVTLSCSPISGHRSVSWYQQTPGQGLQFLFEYFSETQRNKGNFPGRFSGRQFSNSRSEMNVSTLELGDSALYLCVSSLDRGSSYEQYFGPGTRLTVT.